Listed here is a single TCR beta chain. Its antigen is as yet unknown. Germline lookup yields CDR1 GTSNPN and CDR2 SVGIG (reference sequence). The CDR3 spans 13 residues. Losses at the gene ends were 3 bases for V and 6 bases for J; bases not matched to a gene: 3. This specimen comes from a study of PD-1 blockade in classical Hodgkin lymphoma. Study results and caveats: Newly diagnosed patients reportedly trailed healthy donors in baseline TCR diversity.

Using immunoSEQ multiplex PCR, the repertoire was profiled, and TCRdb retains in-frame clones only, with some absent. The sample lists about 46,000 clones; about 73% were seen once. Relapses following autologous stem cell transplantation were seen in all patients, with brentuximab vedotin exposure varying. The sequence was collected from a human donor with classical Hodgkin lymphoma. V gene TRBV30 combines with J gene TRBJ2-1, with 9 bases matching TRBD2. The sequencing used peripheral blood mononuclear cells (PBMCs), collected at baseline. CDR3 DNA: TGTGCCTGGAGGGGACTAGCCCCCAATGAGCAGTTCTTC. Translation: CAWRGLAPNEQFF.